These 21 T cell receptor beta chains were sequenced from one sample in a study of regulatory T cells in long-lasting Graves disease (dated by TCRdb to the early 2020s). Library preparation was by multiplex PCR. TCRdb names Illumina HiSeq 4000 as the instrument used. To build TCR beta libraries, CDR3 regions were amplified by Arm-PCR using iRepertoire HTBI primers. Clones were called with MiXCR by TCRdb after fastp trimmed the public reads at Q25, and only in-frame beta chains were retained. Entries that share a CDR3 protein sequence are merged under the most common genes and DNA. This sample gives 550,000 to 600,000 distinct CDR3 sequences in total; about 16% of them show up just once. Around 13% of the sample is held by the ten biggest clonotypes. The meaning of the sample's time point label: newly diagnosed GD, antithyroid drugs for less than 3 months. For both TCR sequencing and RNA sequencing, RNA was extracted from PBMCs using TRIzol.

The data also belong to a second study, concerning T cells in Graves' hyperthyroidism and ophthalmopathy.

Specimen: peripheral blood mononuclear cells (PBMCs), collected at new diagnosis, from a patient treated with antithyroid drugs. Receptors originate from a man between 18 and 35 years old with Graves disease. Donor details come from another sample of the same person, matched by shared clones.

This clonotype was recorded at least ten times. CDR3 sequence: CASSQDPRSQETQYF. CDR3 bases: TGTGCCAGCAGCCAAGATCCACGCTCCCAAGAGACCCAGTACTTC. V and J are TRBV3-1 and TRBJ2-5; no firm D call. This CDR3 is 15 amino acids long. V gave up 0 bases and J gave up 1 base, with 9 bases separating them. Germline CDR1 reads LGHDT; CDR2 reads YNNKEL (reference sequence).

The chain carries TRBV3-1 and TRBJ2-5; 11 bases match TRBD2. This CDR3 has 15 residues. Losses at the gene ends were 6 bases for V and 2 bases for J; bases not matched to a gene: 5. Per germline, CDR1 LGHDT and CDR2 YNNKEL (reference sequence). This CDR3 reads CASSRLAGRQETQYF. CDR3 sequence (DNA): TGTGCCAGCAGTCGACTAGCGGGGAGACAAGAGACCCAGTACTTC.

This clonotype showed up just a few times. This chain links TRBV12-3 or TRBV12-4 with TRBJ1-1, with 7 nucleotides matching TRBD1. The CDR3 covers 15 residues. Trimming removed 5 bases from V and 4 bases from J; junction bases left unmatched: 10. The CDR3 reads CASSDRDRVGTEAFF. DNA for the CDR3: TGTGCCAGCAGTGACCGCGACAGGGTTGGCACTGAAGCTTTCTTT.

This clonotype was counted ten times or more. The chain employs TRBV3-1 and TRBJ2-5; the match to TRBD2 covers 7 bases. V shed 0 bases, J shed 0 bases, and the junction held 10 bases outside the gene matches. The CDR3 is 18 residues long. Looked up from germline, CDR1 is LGHDT and CDR2 is YNNKEL (reference sequence). The CDR3 here is CASSQDEVGGGYQETQYF. The CDR3 nucleotides read TGTGCCAGCAGCCAAGATGAGGTGGGGGGAGGGTACCAAGAGACCCAGTACTTC.

As to this clonotype: Germline and junction disagree at one end, which may indicate a read error. The gene calls are TRBV7-8 and TRBJ2-2; D perhaps matches TRBD2 (6 bases). CDR3 length: 16 amino acids. The germline V gene encodes CDR1 SGHVS and CDR2 FQNEAQ. As DNA, the CDR3 is TGTGCCAGCAGTCTTAATATCCCCCAAAGGGTCGGGGGGCTGTTTTTT. Its protein is CASSLNIPQRVGGLFF.

The V call is TRBV5-6, the J call TRBJ2-2; tentatively, D is TRBD2 (5 bases). Germline V lookup: CDR1 SGHDT, CDR2 YYEEEE. The CDR3 extends over 18 amino acids. V lost 3 bases to trimming and J lost 4 bases, with 22 bases between them. Here the CDR3 DNA reads TGTGCCAGCAGCTCCCGAGGCGGAGCGGCGGCGGGCACCGGGGAGCTGTTTTTT. Protein sequence: CASSSRGGAAAGTGELFF.

This chain uses TRBV6-4 with TRBJ1-5; no firm D call. This CDR3 spans 16 amino acids. Germline V gene data show CDR1 as MRHNA and CDR2 as SNTAGT. Trimming pared 3 bases from V and 1 base from J, leaving 13 bases between. The DNA of the CDR3 is TGTGCCAGCAGTGAATGGGCCCCTGGGAGCAATCAGCCCCAGCATTTT. Protein: CASSEWAPGSNQPQHF.

This clonotype has a handful of counts. The chain recombines TRBV9 with TRBJ2-1, with 10 bases aligning to TRBD2. The V gene's germline CDR1 is SGDLS and CDR2 YYNGEE. V was pared by 2 bases and J by 4 bases, with 9 bases of the junction left unmatched. CDR3 length: 17 residues. This CDR3 is CASSVGSGGFAYNEQFF. The CDR3 nucleotides read TGTGCCAGCAGCGTGGGTAGCGGGGGGTTTGCTTACAATGAGCAGTTCTTC.

This clonotype was recorded at least ten times. V gene TRBV7-3 combines with J gene TRBJ2-1; the match to TRBD2 covers 9 bases. The trim removed 5 bases at V and 0 bases at J, leaving 5 bases unmatched. This CDR3 contains 16 residues. The germline V gene encodes CDR1 SGHTA and CDR2 FQGTGA. The CDR3 loop is CASSTAGGSSYNEQFF. Written as DNA, the CDR3 is TGTGCCAGCAGCACAGCGGGGGGAAGCTCCTACAATGAGCAGTTCTTC.

V usage is TRBV4-2 and J usage is TRBJ2-2; D unclear. The V gene's germline CDR1 is LGHNA and CDR2 YNFKEQ. V lost 4 bases and J 5 bases, leaving 20 bases between the germline ends. The CDR3 loop spans 17 amino acids. This CDR3 reads CASSRGLAGGVTGELFF. The CDR3 region has the DNA TGTGCCAGCAGCCGGGGTCTGGCCGGTGGGGTGACCGGGGAGCTGTTTTTT.

The DNA of the CDR3 is TGTGCCAGCAGCGTGACAGGCGGAGTAGGTGGCTACACCTTC. Protein: CASSVTGGVGGYTF. This chain connects TRBV9 to TRBJ1-2, with a tentative D call TRBD1 (6 bases). Germline CDR1 and CDR2: SGDLS and YYNGEE. Trimming removed 2 bases at V and 7 bases at J, with 15 bases between. This CDR3 comprises 14 residues.

This clonotype was recorded many times. The rearrangement uses TRBV7-9 and TRBJ2-1; 9 bases are shared with TRBD1. Trimming took 5 bases from V and 1 from J; bases not matched to a gene: 9. The germline CDR1 and CDR2 sequences are SEHNR and FQNEAQ (reference sequence). The length of the CDR3 is 17 residues. Here the CDR3 reads CASSQRGQGISYNEQFF. In DNA, the CDR3 is TGTGCCAGCAGCCAGCGGGGACAGGGAATATCCTACAATGAGCAGTTCTTC.

This clonotype turned up a few times. V and J are TRBV19 and TRBJ1-2; weak D call: TRBD1 (5 bases). The CDR3 has 14 residues. Germline V gives CDR1 LNHDA, CDR2 SQIVND (reference sequence). V gave up 7 bases and J gave up 7 bases, with 19 bases separating them. CDR3 amino acids: CASKAAGIEGGYTF. CDR3 sequence (DNA): TGTGCCAGTAAGGCGGCAGGGATCGAGGGTGGCTACACCTTC.

Ten or more counts support this clonotype. The rearrangement uses TRBV11-2 and TRBJ2-1; the D gene is possibly TRBD1 (7 bases). CDR1 and CDR2 from the germline V gene are SGHAT and FQNNGV. The CDR3 covers 16 residues. Deletions cut 0 bases from V and 3 bases from J, with 12 bases between. In nucleotides, the CDR3 is TGTGCCAGCAGCTTAGACCACAGGGGAGGCTACAATGAGCAGTTCTTC. Translated, it gives CASSLDHRGGYNEQFF.

Note on this clonotype: With a much larger clone just one base away, this may be a read error. The chain has TRBV20-1 and TRBJ2-5, with TRBD2 matching over 8 bases. CDR3 size: 13 residues. Germline loops: CDR1 DFQATT, CDR2 SNEGSKA (reference sequence). Here the CDR3 DNA reads TGCAGTGCTACTAGAGGAGCGGGGGAGATCCAGTACTTC. It encodes CSATRGAGEIQYF.

In this sample, this clonotype turned up once. A far larger clone is off by one base, so a read error is likely. The chain combines TRBV7-9 with TRBJ2-5, with 10 bases identical to TRBD2. Germline CDR1 and CDR2: SEHNR and FQNEAQ (reference sequence). This CDR3 region has 14 residues. The trim removed 3 bases at V and 11 bases at J, leaving 9 bases unmatched. The CDR3 loop is CASSFSGRGNEQYF. DNA of the CDR3: TGTGCCAGCAGCTTCAGCGGGAGGGGCAATGAGCAGTACTTC. Variable domain in full (rest from reference TRBV7-9 and TRBJ2-5): DTGVSQNPRHKITKRGQNVTFRCDPISEHNRLYWYRQTLGQGPEFLTYFQNEAQLEKSRLLSDRFSAERPKGSFSTLEIQRTEQGDSAMYLCASSFSGRGNEQYFGPGTRLLVL.

The chain links TRBV11-2 to TRBJ2-3; D could derive from TRBD1 or TRBD2 (5 bases each). The J call may be mistaken, given a closer DNA end match to TRBJ2-7. This CDR3 spans 15 amino acids. Germline CDR1 is SGHAT and CDR2 is FQNNGV. The CDR3 region has the DNA TGTGCCAGCAGCGCAACCGGGACCCTAAGACGCGAGCAGTACTTC. This sequence encodes CASSATGTLRREQYF.

This clonotype was observed a few times. At one of its ends the junction is not consistent with the germline gene, which may arise from a read error. This chain uses TRBV2 with TRBJ1-1; D gene unclear. Germline values: CDR1 SNHLY, CDR2 FYNNEI. This CDR3 comprises 12 residues. CDR3 amino acids: CAISEFVGEAFF. The CDR3 bases are TGTGCCATCAGTGAATTCGTGGGTGAAGCTTTCTTT.

This clonotype was seen ten or more times. One end of the junction is discordant with germline, which a read error may explain. V and J are TRBV3-1 and TRBJ2-7; 13 bases map to TRBD2. Germline CDR1 and CDR2: LGHDT and YNNKEL (reference sequence). The CDR3 consists of 19 residues. CDR3 loop: CASSLQGLAGNLVTRAVDF. The CDR3 bases are TGTGCCAGCAGCCTTCAGGGACTAGCGGGGAACCTAGTGACACGAGCAGTGGACTTC.

This clonotype turned up a few times. CDR3 protein: CASSFPGTDTQETQYF. In DNA form, the CDR3 reads TGCGCCAGCAGCTTCCCCGGGACAGATACCCAAGAGACCCAGTACTTC. The rearrangement links TRBV5-1 to TRBJ2-1, with 7 bases aligning to TRBD1. The DNA end is a closer match to TRBJ2-5, so the J assignment may be wrong. This CDR3 is built from 16 residues. Looked up from germline, CDR1 is SGHRS and CDR2 is YFSETQ.

This rearrangement joins TRBV4-1 to TRBJ2-1; 9 bases map to TRBD2. CDR1 and CDR2 (germline): MGHRA, YSYEKL. The CDR3 loop spans 15 amino acids. V lost 4 bases to trimming and J lost 6 bases; unmatched junction nucleotides: 7. The CDR3 region is CASSPMGLAINEQFF. In nucleotides, the CDR3 is TGCGCCAGCAGCCCAATGGGACTAGCAATCAATGAGCAGTTCTTC.